This T cell receptor (beta chain) was documented in a study of identical twins. CDR3 length equals 14 residues. V lost 3 bases and J 2 bases, leaving 10 bases between the germline ends. Per germline, CDR1 SGHRS and CDR2 YFSETQ. TCRdb reprocessed the 5' RACE reads with MiXCR, giving one entry per CDR3 protein. The sample contains some 560,000 distinct CDR3 sequences, over 8.5% of which appear only once. This clonotype was observed at least ten times. These same records also appear under a second study, on yellow fever vaccine responses in identical twins.

The TCR originated in a woman between 18 and 29 years old in good health. The sequencing sample was made of PBMCs. The rearrangement uses TRBV5-1 and TRBJ2-3; D gene uncertain. The CDR3 sequence is CASSSYRATDTQYF. The CDR3 bases are TGCGCCAGCAGCTCCTACAGAGCCACAGATACGCAGTATTTT.